One sample yielded the 22 T cell receptor beta chains listed below, sequenced in a study of technical replicates of blood from a few donors. TCRdb keeps only in-frame clones here, not all; method: immunoSEQ multiplex PCR. The table shows 76,000 or so clones, with approximately 86% occurring only once. The sample comprised PBMCs. The receptors shown here come from a human donor in good health. Some clones in this sample may be carry-over from other donors' samples.

The rearrangement uses TRBV5-6 and TRBJ2-5; 9 bases match TRBD1. The V and J ends lost 3 bases and 5 bases, in that order; junction bases with no gene match: 14. The CDR3 is 17 residues long. Germline loops: CDR1 SGHDT, CDR2 YYEEEE. CDR3 coding DNA: TGTGCCAGCAGCTCCAAGCCGGGACAGGGAGCCGGGGAGACCCAGTACTTC. It codes for CASSSKPGQGAGETQYF.

This clone came up once. The genes are TRBV18 and TRBJ2-5, with 10 bases aligning to TRBD1. The J segment lost 4 bases and the V segment lost 3 bases, leaving 8 bases of the junction unmatched. The germline gives CDR1 KGHSH, CDR2 LQKENI. CDR3 length equals 16 residues. The CDR3 region is CASSPPKTGGLETQYF. As DNA, the CDR3 is TGTGCCAGCTCACCGCCTAAGACAGGGGGCTTAGAGACCCAGTACTTC.

The chain couples TRBV18 to TRBJ2-3, with a possible D match to TRBD1 (6 bases). V lost 6 bases and J 0 bases, leaving 22 bases between the germline ends. The length of the CDR3 is 18 residues. Germline V lookup: CDR1 KGHSH, CDR2 LQKENI. In DNA, the CDR3 is TGTGCCAGCTCCTCCGCGGCCGACAGGCTCGACAGCACAGATACGCAGTATTTT. Translation: CASSSAADRLDSTDTQYF. The whole variable domain, filled in from reference TRBV18 and TRBJ2-3, reads NAGVMQNPRHLVRRRGQEARLRCSPMKGHSHVYWYRQLPEEGLKFMVYLQKENIIDESGMPKERFSAEFPKEGPSILRIQQVVRGDSAAYFCASSSAADRLDSTDTQYFGPGTRLTVL.

This clone has a handful of counts. The chain uses TRBV4-2 and TRBJ1-2; tentative D call: TRBD1 (6 bases). Germline-derived CDR1 and CDR2 are LGHNA and YNFKEQ. The CDR3 runs 14 residues. V lost 4 bases and J 7 bases, leaving 16 bases between the germline ends. DNA for the CDR3: TGTGCCAGCAGCCTCGGAACAGGGCAGGGTGGCTACACCTTC. Translation gives CASSLGTGQGGYTF.

The gene calls are TRBV4-3 and TRBJ1-2, with TRBD1 matching over 7 bases. V was clipped by 1 base and J by 5 bases; unmatched bases: 4. The CDR3 extends over 14 amino acids. The V gene's germline CDR1 is LGHNA and CDR2 YSLEER. This chain's CDR3 is CASSQGTGLYGYTF. The CDR3 nucleotides read TGCGCCAGCAGCCAAGGGACAGGCCTATATGGCTACACCTTC.

This rearrangement joins TRBV7-3 to TRBJ2-7; 7 bases fit TRBD2. Germline loops: CDR1 SGHTA, CDR2 FQGTGA. V shed 2 bases and J 7 bases; nucleotides not matched to a gene: 11. This CDR3 is built from 15 residues. CDR3 sequence reads: CASSLRGSPFGEQYF. Here the CDR3 DNA reads TGTGCCAGCAGCTTACGCGGGAGCCCTTTTGGGGAGCAGTACTTC.

V gene TRBV18 combines with J gene TRBJ2-1; 11 bases match TRBD2. Germline V gene lookup returns CDR1 KGHSH and CDR2 LQKENI. With 3 bases clipped from V and 6 bases from J, the junction kept 4 bases outside the gene matches. CDR3 length: 15 residues. The CDR3 here is CASSPSGRAPNEQFF. CDR3 bases: TGTGCCAGCTCACCTAGCGGGAGGGCCCCCAATGAGCAGTTCTTC. Full variable domain (remainder filled in from reference TRBV18 and TRBJ2-1): NAGVMQNPRHLVRRRGQEARLRCSPMKGHSHVYWYRQLPEEGLKFMVYLQKENIIDESGMPKERFSAEFPKEGPSILRIQQVVRGDSAAYFCASSPSGRAPNEQFFGPGTRLTVL.

J is TRBJ2-7 and V is TRBV4-3; D is possibly TRBD2 (6 bases). With 0 bases removed from V and 1 base from J, the gap between germline ends came to 10 bases. Germline-derived CDR1 and CDR2 are LGHNA and YSLEER. This CDR3 contains 15 residues. CDR3 region: CASSQDRRGSYEQYF. The CDR3 coding sequence is TGCGCCAGCAGCCAAGATCGTCGGGGGTCCTACGAGCAGTACTTC.

The CDR3 DNA follows: TGCGCCAGCAGCCAGACAGGGGGGAACTATGGCTACACCTTC. Encoded protein: CASSQTGGNYGYTF. This rearrangement joins TRBV4-1 to TRBJ1-2; 9 bases align to TRBD1. Germline loops: CDR1 MGHRA, CDR2 YSYEKL. The ends lost 3 bases at V and 2 bases at J; junction bases unmatched: 1. This CDR3 spans 14 amino acids.

The CDR3 DNA is TGCGCCAGCAGCCCCGTTTCTGGGAGGGAGGATGAGCAGTTCTTC. It translates to CASSPVSGREDEQFF. This chain connects TRBV4-1 to TRBJ2-1; 7 nucleotides agree with TRBD2. The CDR3 has 15 residues. The V gene end was trimmed by 4 bases and the J gene end by 8 bases; junction bases not matched to a gene: 11. Germline CDR1 and CDR2: MGHRA and YSYEKL.

V is TRBV5-1 and J is TRBJ1-2; D gene ambiguous. Trimming took 4 bases from V and 8 from J, leaving 15 bases between them. The CDR3 consists of 13 residues. Germline values: CDR1 SGHRS, CDR2 YFSETQ. The CDR3 protein is CASSRRWGEGYTF. The CDR3 bases are TGCGCCAGCAGCCGGAGGTGGGGTGAGGGCTACACCTTC.

The chain carries TRBV7-9 and TRBJ2-2, with a tentative D call TRBD2 (5 bases). Germline assignment: CDR1 SEHNR and CDR2 FQNEAQ (reference sequence). This CDR3 has 12 amino acids. Trimming took off 7 bases at V and 5 bases at J, with 8 bases between the two ends. The CDR3 is CASKSGTGELFF. CDR3 DNA sequence: TGTGCCAGCAAATCGGGGACCGGGGAGCTGTTTTTT.

This sequence joins TRBV4-3 and TRBJ2-3; TRBD2 agrees at 10 bases. There are 17 residues in the CDR3. Trimming cost V 1 base and J 3 bases; bases outside gene matches: 7. Germline loops: CDR1 LGHNA, CDR2 YSLEER. The CDR3 protein is CASSQAPSGSVTDTQYF. The CDR3 region has the DNA TGCGCCAGCAGCCAAGCACCTAGCGGGAGTGTAACAGATACGCAGTATTTT.

The chain joins TRBV5-4 to TRBJ2-5; D is possibly TRBD2 (7 bases). With 2 bases removed from V and 4 bases from J, the gap between germline ends came to 15 bases. CDR1 and CDR2 (germline): SGHNT, YYREEE (reference sequence). The CDR3 sequence is 15 residues long. In DNA, the CDR3 is TGTGCCAGCAGCTTAGGGCAGGGGAGGGGAGAGACCCAGTACTTC. Translating it yields CASSLGQGRGETQYF.

The J gene is TRBJ2-1, the V gene TRBV7-6; 14 bases map to TRBD2. The CDR3 runs 18 residues. CDR1 is SGHVS, CDR2 FNYEAQ, per germline. V gave up 5 bases and J gave up 6 bases; unmatched junction bases: 12. DNA for the CDR3: TGTGCCAGCAGCAGACTAGCGGGAGGGCCGGGGGACCTCAATGAGCAGTTCTTC. This sequence encodes CASSRLAGGPGDLNEQFF.

This chain connects TRBV5-1 to TRBJ1-1, with a possible D match to TRBD1 (6 bases). Germline V lookup: CDR1 SGHRS, CDR2 YFSETQ. Trimming took 4 bases from V and 0 from J, leaving 22 bases between them. The CDR3 consists of 18 residues. The CDR3 region has the DNA TGCGCCAGCAGCCTTGGGTCTTACAGGGTAATTTTGAACACTGAAGCTTTCTTT. It specifies CASSLGSYRVILNTEAFF.

The rearrangement links TRBV28 to TRBJ2-1; no firm D call. The CDR3 consists of 11 residues. CDR1 MDHEN and CDR2 SYDVKM come from the germline V gene. V dropped 6 bases and J dropped 4 bases, with 4 bases sitting between them. CDR3 nucleotide sequence: TGTGCCAGCAGCCGTTACAATGAGCAGTTCTTC. Amino acids: CASSRYNEQFF.

This sequence joins TRBV5-4 and TRBJ2-7; tentative D call: TRBD2 (5 bases). This CDR3 spans 15 amino acids. V was cut by 0 bases and J by 2 bases, with 12 bases left in between. Germline CDR1 SGHNT, CDR2 YYREEE (reference sequence). Here the CDR3 DNA reads TGTGCCAGCAGCTTGGGGCTAGCACCCGCCTACGAGCAGTACTTC. Amino acids: CASSLGLAPAYEQYF.

This chain connects TRBV6-6 to TRBJ1-5; no clear D. Germline assignment: CDR1 MNHNY and CDR2 SVGAGI (reference sequence). The V and J ends lost 5 bases and 6 bases respectively, with 11 bases between them. This CDR3 is 13 amino acids long. CDR3: CASSPSSGQPQHF. The CDR3, as DNA: TGTGCCAGCAGTCCGAGTTCTGGTCAGCCCCAGCATTTT.

The rearrangement links TRBV2 to TRBJ2-5, with 13 bases that match TRBD2. Per the germline V gene, CDR1 is SNHLY and CDR2 is FYNNEI. V shed 6 bases, J shed 7 bases, and the junction held 11 bases outside the gene matches. The CDR3 has 16 amino acids. The CDR3 loop reads CASRVSGTSGTGTQYF. The CDR3 bases are TGTGCCAGCAGAGTTTCCGGGACTAGCGGGACTGGGACCCAGTACTTC.

This clone was seen more than once but under ten times. This chain joins TRBV29-1 and TRBJ2-1; 12 nucleotides line up with TRBD2. Germline V CDR1 and CDR2: SQVTM, ANQGSEA. Germline trimming cut 5 bases from V and 8 bases from J; bases unmatched to any gene: 10. The CDR3 runs 15 residues. This CDR3 reads CSVPGLAGFRDEQFF. The CDR3 bases are TGCAGCGTTCCGGGACTAGCGGGTTTTCGGGATGAGCAGTTCTTC.

A single count supports this clone. The chain couples TRBV6-1 to TRBJ1-2, with 7 bases aligning to TRBD1. V was clipped by 4 bases and J by 5 bases; unmatched bases: 10. The CDR3 runs to 15 residues. Germline loops: CDR1 MNHNS, CDR2 SASEGT. The CDR3 protein is CASSATGTVFYGYTF. The CDR3, as DNA: TGTGCCAGCAGTGCCACCGGGACAGTTTTTTATGGCTACACCTTC.